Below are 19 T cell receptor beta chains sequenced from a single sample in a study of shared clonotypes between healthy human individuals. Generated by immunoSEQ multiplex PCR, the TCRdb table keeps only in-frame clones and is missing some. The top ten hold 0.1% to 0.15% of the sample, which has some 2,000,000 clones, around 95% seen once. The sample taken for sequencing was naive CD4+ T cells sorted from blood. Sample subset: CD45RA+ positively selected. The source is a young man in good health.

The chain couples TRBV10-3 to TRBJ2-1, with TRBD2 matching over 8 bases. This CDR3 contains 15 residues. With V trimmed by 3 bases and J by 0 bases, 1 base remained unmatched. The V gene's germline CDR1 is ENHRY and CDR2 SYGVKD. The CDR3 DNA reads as TGTGCCATCAGTGATAGCGGGACCTCCTACAATGAGCAGTTCTTC. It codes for CAISDSGTSYNEQFF.

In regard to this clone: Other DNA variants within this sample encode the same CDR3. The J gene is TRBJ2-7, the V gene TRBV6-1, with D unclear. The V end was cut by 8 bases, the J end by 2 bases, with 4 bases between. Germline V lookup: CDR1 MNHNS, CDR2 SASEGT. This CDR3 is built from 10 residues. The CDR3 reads CASRTYEQYF. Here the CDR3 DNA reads TGTGCCAGCCGTACCTACGAGCAGTACTTC.

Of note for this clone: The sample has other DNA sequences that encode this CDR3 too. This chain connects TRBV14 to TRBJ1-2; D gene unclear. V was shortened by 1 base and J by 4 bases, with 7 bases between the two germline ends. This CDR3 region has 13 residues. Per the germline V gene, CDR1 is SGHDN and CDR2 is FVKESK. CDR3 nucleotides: TGTGCCAGCAGCCAAGTGGGATCCTATGGCTACACCTTC. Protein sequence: CASSQVGSYGYTF.

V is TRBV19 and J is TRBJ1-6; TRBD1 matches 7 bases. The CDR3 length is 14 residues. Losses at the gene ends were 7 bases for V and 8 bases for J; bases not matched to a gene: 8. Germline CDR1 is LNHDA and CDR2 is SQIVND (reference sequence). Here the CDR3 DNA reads TGTGCCAGTACCGGGAGCAGGGGGTATTCACCCCTCCACTTT. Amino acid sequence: CASTGSRGYSPLHF. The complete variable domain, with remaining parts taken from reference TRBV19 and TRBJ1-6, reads DGGITQSPKYLFRKEGQNVTLSCEQNLNHDAMYWYRQDPGQGLRLIYYSQIVNDFQKGDIAEGYSVSREKKESFPLTVTSAQKNPTAFYLCASTGSRGYSPLHFGNGTRLTVT.

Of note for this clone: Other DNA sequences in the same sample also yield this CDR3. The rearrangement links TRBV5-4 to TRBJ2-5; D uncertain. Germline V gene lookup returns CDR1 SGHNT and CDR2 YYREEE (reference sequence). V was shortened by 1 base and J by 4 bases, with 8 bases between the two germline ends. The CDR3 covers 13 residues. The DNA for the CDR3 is TGTGCCAGCAGCTTGTATGGCGGAGAGACCCAGTACTTC. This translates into CASSLYGGETQYF.

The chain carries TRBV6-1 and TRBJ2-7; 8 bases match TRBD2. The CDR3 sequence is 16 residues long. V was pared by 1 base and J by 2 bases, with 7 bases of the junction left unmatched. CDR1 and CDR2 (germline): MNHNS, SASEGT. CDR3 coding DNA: TGTGCCAGCAGTGAAGACGAGCGGGGGCCCCCCTACGAGCAGTACTTC. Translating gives CASSEDERGPPYEQYF.

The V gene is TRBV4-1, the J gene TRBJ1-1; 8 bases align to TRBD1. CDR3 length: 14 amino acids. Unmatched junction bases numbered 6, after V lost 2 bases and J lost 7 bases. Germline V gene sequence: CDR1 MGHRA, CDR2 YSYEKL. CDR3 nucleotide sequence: TGCGCCAGCAGCCAACAGACAGGGGTTGTTGAAGCTTTCTTT. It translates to CASSQQTGVVEAFF.

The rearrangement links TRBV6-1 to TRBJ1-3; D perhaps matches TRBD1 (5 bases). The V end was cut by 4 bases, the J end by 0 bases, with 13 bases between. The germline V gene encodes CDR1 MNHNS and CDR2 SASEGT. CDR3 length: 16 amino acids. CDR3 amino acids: CASSGTGTDSGNTIYF. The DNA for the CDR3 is TGTGCCAGCAGTGGTACCGGGACGGACTCTGGAAACACCATATATTTT.

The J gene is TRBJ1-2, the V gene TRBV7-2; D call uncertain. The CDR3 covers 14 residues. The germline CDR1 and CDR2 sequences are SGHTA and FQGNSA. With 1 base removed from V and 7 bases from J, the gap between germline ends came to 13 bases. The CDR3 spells CASSLGGVRSGYTF. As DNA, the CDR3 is TGTGCCAGCAGCTTAGGCGGCGTGCGGTCTGGCTACACCTTC.

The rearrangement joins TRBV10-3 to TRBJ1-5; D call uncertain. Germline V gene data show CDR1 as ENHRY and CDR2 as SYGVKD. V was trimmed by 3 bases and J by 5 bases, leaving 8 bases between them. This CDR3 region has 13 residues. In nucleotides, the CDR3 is TGTGCCATCAGTGAAAACGACGATCAGCCCCAGCATTTT. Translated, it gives CAISENDDQPQHF.

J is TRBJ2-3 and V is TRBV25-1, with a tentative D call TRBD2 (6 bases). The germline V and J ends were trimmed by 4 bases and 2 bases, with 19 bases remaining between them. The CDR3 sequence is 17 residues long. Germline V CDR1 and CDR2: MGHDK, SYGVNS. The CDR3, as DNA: TGTGCCAGCAGTGCCCCCAATAGCGGATTTCACACAGATACGCAGTATTTT. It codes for CASSAPNSGFHTDTQYF. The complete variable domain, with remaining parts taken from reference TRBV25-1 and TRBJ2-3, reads EADIYQTPRYLVIGTGKKITLECSQTMGHDKMYWYQQDPGMELHLIHYSYGVNSTEKGDLSSESTVSRIRTEHFPLTLESARPSHTSQYLCASSAPNSGFHTDTQYFGPGTRLTVL.

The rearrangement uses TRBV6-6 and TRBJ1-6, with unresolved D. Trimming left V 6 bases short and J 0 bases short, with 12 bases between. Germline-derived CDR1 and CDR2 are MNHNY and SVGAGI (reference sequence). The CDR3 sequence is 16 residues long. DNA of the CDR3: TGTGCCAGCAGGAGGGATTCGGGCTCCTATAATTCACCCCTCCACTTT. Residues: CASRRDSGSYNSPLHF.

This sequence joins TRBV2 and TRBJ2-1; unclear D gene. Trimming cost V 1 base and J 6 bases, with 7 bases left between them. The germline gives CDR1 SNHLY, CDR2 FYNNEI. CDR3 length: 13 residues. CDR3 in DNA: TGTGCCAGCAGTGAAGACCTGGTCAATGAGCAGTTCTTC. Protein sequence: CASSEDLVNEQFF. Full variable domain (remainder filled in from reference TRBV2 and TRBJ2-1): EPEVTQTPSHQVTQMGQEVILRCVPISNHLYFYWYRQILGQKVEFLVSFYNNEISEKSEIFDDQFSVERPDGSNFTLKIRSTKLEDSAMYFCASSEDLVNEQFFGPGTRLTVL.

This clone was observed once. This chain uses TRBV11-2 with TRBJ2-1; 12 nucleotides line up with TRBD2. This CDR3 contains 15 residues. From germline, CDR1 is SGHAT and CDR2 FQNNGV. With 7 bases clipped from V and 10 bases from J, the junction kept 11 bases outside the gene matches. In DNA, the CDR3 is TGTGCCAGCACCCCAACTAGCGGGAGGTCTTGGGAGCAGTTCTTC. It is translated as CASTPTSGRSWEQFF.

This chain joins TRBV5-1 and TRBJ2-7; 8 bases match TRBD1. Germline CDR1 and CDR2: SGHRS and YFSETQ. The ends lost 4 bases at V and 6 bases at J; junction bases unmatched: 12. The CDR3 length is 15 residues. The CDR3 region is CASSPGTGGFGEQYF. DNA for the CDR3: TGCGCCAGCAGCCCGGGGACAGGAGGGTTCGGCGAGCAGTACTTC.

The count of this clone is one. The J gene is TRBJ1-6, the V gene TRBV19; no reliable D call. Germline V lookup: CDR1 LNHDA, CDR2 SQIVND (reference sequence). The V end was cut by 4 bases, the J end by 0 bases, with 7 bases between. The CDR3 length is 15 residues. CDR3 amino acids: CASSNGSSYNSPLHF. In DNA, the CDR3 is TGTGCCAGTAGTAACGGCAGCTCCTATAATTCACCCCTCCACTTT.

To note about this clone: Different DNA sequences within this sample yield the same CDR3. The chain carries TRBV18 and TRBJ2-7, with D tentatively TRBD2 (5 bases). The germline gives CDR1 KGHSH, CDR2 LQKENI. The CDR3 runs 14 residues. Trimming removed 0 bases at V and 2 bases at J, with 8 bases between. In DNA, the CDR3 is TGTGCCAGCTCACCACCGTCCGGGGCCTACGAGCAGTACTTC. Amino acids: CASSPPSGAYEQYF.

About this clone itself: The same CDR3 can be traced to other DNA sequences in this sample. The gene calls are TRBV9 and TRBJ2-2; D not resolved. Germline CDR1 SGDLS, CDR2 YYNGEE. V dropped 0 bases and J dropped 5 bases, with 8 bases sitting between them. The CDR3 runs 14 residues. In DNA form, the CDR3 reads TGTGCCAGCAGCGTAGATCGGCGGACCGGGGAGCTGTTTTTT. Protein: CASSVDRRTGELFF.

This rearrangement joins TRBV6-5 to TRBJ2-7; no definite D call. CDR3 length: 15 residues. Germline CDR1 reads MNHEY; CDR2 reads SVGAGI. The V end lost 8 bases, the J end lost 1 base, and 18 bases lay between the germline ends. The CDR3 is CASRYLLDASYEQYF. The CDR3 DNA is TGTGCCAGCCGGTACCTCCTGGACGCTTCCTACGAGCAGTACTTC.